Below are 22 T cell receptor beta chains sequenced from a single sample in a study of PD-1 blockade in classical Hodgkin lymphoma. All the patients suffered relapse after autologous stem cell transplantation, and brentuximab vedotin exposure differed. Generated by immunoSEQ multiplex PCR, the TCRdb table keeps only in-frame clones and is missing some. Of 50,000 to 85,000 clones listed, over 70% are singletons. The sequencing used peripheral blood mononuclear cells (PBMCs), collected before the second cycle of nivolumab. These receptors were collected from a human donor with classical Hodgkin lymphoma.

The chain couples TRBV5-4 to TRBJ2-7, with TRBD1 as a possible D gene (6 bases). This CDR3 is built from 13 residues. The ends were cut back, 5 bases at V and 6 bases at J, with 15 bases in the middle. Germline loops: CDR1 SGHNT, CDR2 YYREEE (reference sequence). The CDR3 nucleotides are TGTGCCAGCAGGTTACAGGGATCGGGCGAGCAGTACTTC. Translated, it gives CASRLQGSGEQYF.

V is TRBV6-1 and J is TRBJ2-2; 12 nucleotides agree with TRBD2. The germline gives CDR1 MNHNS, CDR2 SASEGT. The CDR3 is 15 amino acids. After removal of 5 bases from V and 5 bases from J, the junction contained 3 bases not matched to a gene. The CDR3: CASSFLAGGTGELFF. DNA of the CDR3: TGTGCCAGCAGTTTCCTAGCGGGAGGGACCGGGGAGCTGTTTTTT.

The chain carries TRBV18 and TRBJ2-6, with TRBD1 as a possible D gene (5 bases). CDR1 KGHSH and CDR2 LQKENI come from the germline V gene. V was shortened by 4 bases and J by 1 base, with 17 bases between the two germline ends. The CDR3 contains 18 residues. This CDR3 reads CASSRSDSRLSGANVLTF. The CDR3 DNA reads as TGTGCCAGCTCACGTTCCGACAGTCGCTTATCTGGGGCCAACGTCCTGACTTTC.

The chain is built from TRBV7-9 and TRBJ2-6; the D is unclear. Germline-derived CDR1 and CDR2 are SEHNR and FQNEAQ (reference sequence). The CDR3 is 14 residues long. Trimming shortened V by 4 bases and J by 4 bases, and 8 bases separated the two germline ends. In DNA form, the CDR3 reads TGTGCCAGCAGCTCGTCAGTAGGGGCCAACGTCCTGACTTTC. It codes for CASSSSVGANVLTF.

The chain recombines TRBV6-5 with TRBJ1-1; the D is unclear. Germline V gives CDR1 MNHEY, CDR2 SVGAGI. The length of the CDR3 is 13 residues. V lost 5 bases and J lost 7, with 14 bases in between. CDR3 nucleotides: TGTGCCAGCAGTGGGTTGGACGGATTTGAAGCTTTCTTT. Protein product: CASSGLDGFEAFF.

The chain is built from TRBV28 and TRBJ1-2; no firm D call. The germline V and J ends were trimmed by 2 bases and 8 bases, with 15 bases remaining between them. This CDR3 has 14 amino acids. Germline-derived CDR1 and CDR2 are MDHEN and SYDVKM. The CDR3 reads CASSLGQALGGYTF. The CDR3 coding sequence is TGTGCCAGCAGTTTAGGGCAGGCGTTGGGGGGCTACACCTTC.

The chain joins TRBV19 to TRBJ1-1, with D perhaps matching TRBD1 (5 bases). The V gene's germline CDR1 is LNHDA and CDR2 SQIVND (reference sequence). CDR3 length: 14 amino acids. The V end was cut by 5 bases, the J end by 4 bases, with 14 bases between. The CDR3 DNA reads as TGTGCCAGTAGTCTCGGATGGGGGAGCACTGAAGCTTTCTTT. Encoded protein: CASSLGWGSTEAFF.

The V gene is TRBV5-1, the J gene TRBJ1-4; D is unresolved. The V and J ends lost 3 bases and 0 bases respectively, with 9 bases between them. In germline, CDR1 is SGHRS, CDR2 YFSETQ. The CDR3 extends over 15 amino acids. The CDR3 spells CASSWNTATNEKLFF. As DNA, the CDR3 is TGCGCCAGCAGCTGGAACACCGCAACTAATGAAAAACTGTTTTTT.

This clone was detected once. The CDR3 protein is CASSFLGGLANSPLHF. CDR3 bases: TGTGCCAGCAGCTTCTTAGGAGGACTGGCGAATTCACCCCTCCACTTT. The chain is built from TRBV7-2 and TRBJ1-6; D is unresolved. This CDR3 is 16 amino acids long. V was clipped by 3 bases and J by 7 bases, with 16 bases between them. In germline, CDR1 is SGHTA, CDR2 FQGNSA.

This clone was seen a single time. The chain employs TRBV7-2 and TRBJ2-6; D might be TRBD2 (5 bases). Looked up from germline, CDR1 is SGHTA and CDR2 is FQGNSA. V lost 1 base to trimming and J lost 2 bases, with 15 bases between them. This CDR3 spans 18 amino acids. The DNA for the CDR3 is TGTGCCAGCAGCTTAGTCGGGGTCGGTGGGGCTGGGGCCAACGTCCTGACTTTC. Protein sequence: CASSLVGVGGAGANVLTF.

This chain links TRBV11-3 with TRBJ2-3, with D perhaps matching TRBD2 (6 bases). Trimming took 2 bases from V and 10 from J, leaving 13 bases between them. Germline V lookup: CDR1 SGHNT, CDR2 YENEEA. The CDR3 loop spans 13 amino acids. The CDR3 nucleotides are TGTGCCAGCAGCTTATCTAGCGTCGATGCGCAGTATTTT. As protein: CASSLSSVDAQYF. The entire variable domain, with the rest obtained from reference TRBV11-3 and TRBJ2-3, is as follows: EAGVVQSPRYKIIEKKQPVAFWCNPISGHNTLYWYLQNLGQGPELLIRYENEEAVDDSQLPKDRFSAERLKGVDSTLKIQPAELGDSAVYLCASSLSSVDAQYFGPGTRLTVL.

This clone was counted a few times. J is TRBJ1-6 and V is TRBV5-1, with D hard to call. The ends were cut back, 0 bases at V and 6 bases at J, with 7 bases in the middle. Germline V lookup: CDR1 SGHRS, CDR2 YFSETQ. The CDR3 sequence is 14 residues long. CDR3 amino acids: CASSLESSNSPLHF. In DNA form, the CDR3 reads TGCGCCAGCAGCTTGGAGTCGAGTAATTCACCCCTCCACTTT.

The rearrangement uses TRBV30 and TRBJ1-1; maybe TRBD1 (5 bases). Germline loops: CDR1 GTSNPN, CDR2 SVGIG (reference sequence). The CDR3 covers 15 residues. V was cut by 0 bases and J by 1 base, with 12 bases left in between. CDR3 protein: CAWSVRGPGNTEAFF. The CDR3 bases are TGTGCCTGGAGTGTAAGGGGCCCGGGGAACACTGAAGCTTTCTTT.

CDR3 amino acids: CASSAMGQPSYEQYF. CDR3 nucleotide sequence: TGTGCCAGCAGCGCGATGGGACAGCCATCCTACGAGCAGTACTTC. The V call is TRBV7-3, the J call TRBJ2-7; 7 nucleotides match TRBD1. The length of the CDR3 is 15 residues. CDR1 SGHTA and CDR2 FQGTGA come from the germline V gene. V lost 5 bases to trimming and J lost 1 base; unmatched junction nucleotides: 8.

The chain is built from TRBV30 and TRBJ2-1; 15 bases align to TRBD2. This CDR3 is 20 amino acids long. J was trimmed by 0 bases and V by 2 bases; bases with no gene match: 11. CDR1 and CDR2 from the germline V gene are GTSNPN and SVGIG (reference sequence). The CDR3 nucleotides read TGTGCCTGGAGTCTCTGGACTAGCGGGAGGGGGGAGAGCTCCTACAATGAGCAGTTCTTC. Its translation: CAWSLWTSGRGESSYNEQFF.

The rearrangement links TRBV5-1 to TRBJ1-6; D perhaps matches TRBD1 (6 bases). With 4 bases removed from V and 5 bases from J, the gap between germline ends came to 16 bases. Germline lookup yields CDR1 SGHRS and CDR2 YFSETQ. This CDR3 spans 16 amino acids. CDR3 nucleotide sequence: TGCGCCAGCAGCCCATCGACAGGTCTAAATAATTCACCCCTCCACTTT. This codes for CASSPSTGLNNSPLHF.

This chain links TRBV6-1 with TRBJ1-2; 7 bases match TRBD1. The germline gives CDR1 MNHNS, CDR2 SASEGT. V shed 4 bases and J 8 bases; nucleotides not matched to a gene: 10. The CDR3 totals 14 residues. In nucleotides, the CDR3 is TGTGCCAGCAGTGTAGCTACAGGGGTAGGAGGCTACACCTTC. Amino acids: CASSVATGVGGYTF.

This clone was found a few times. The V gene is TRBV5-1, the J gene TRBJ2-1, with 8 positions matching TRBD2. The V segment lost 4 bases and the J segment 9 bases; nucleotides outside the gene matches: 6. Looked up from germline, CDR1 is SGHRS and CDR2 is YFSETQ. The CDR3 has 13 residues. The CDR3 DNA is TGCGCCAGCAGCCCGGGACTAGTTAGTGAGCAGTTCTTC. Protein: CASSPGLVSEQFF.

The chain has TRBV6-5 and TRBJ1-6, with a tentative D call TRBD1 (6 bases). V lost 6 bases, J lost 7 bases, and 7 bases lay in between. This CDR3 spans 12 amino acids. Germline V lookup: CDR1 MNHEY, CDR2 SVGAGI. CDR3: CASRGGNSPLHF. As DNA, the CDR3 is TGTGCCAGCAGAGGGGGGAATTCACCCCTCCACTTT.

The chain has TRBV28 and TRBJ2-3; no reliable D call. This CDR3 comprises 18 residues. Trimming cost V 3 bases and J 2 bases, with 21 bases left between them. CDR1 and CDR2 (germline): MDHEN, SYDVKM. The CDR3 nucleotides read TGTGCCAGCAGTTTTGGCGAGGACCAAGGCGGTCTCACAGATACGCAGTATTTT. It codes for CASSFGEDQGGLTDTQYF. The full variable domain, its missing parts supplied by reference TRBV28 and TRBJ2-3, is DVKVTQSSRYLVKRTGEKVFLECVQDMDHENMFWYRQDPGLGLRLIYFSYDVKMKEKGDIPEGYSVSREKKERFSLILESASTNQTSMYLCASSFGEDQGGLTDTQYFGPGTRLTVL.

The chain employs TRBV6-6 and TRBJ1-2, with D hard to call. The CDR3 has 13 residues. Trimming took off 5 bases at V and 8 bases at J, with 15 bases between the two ends. CDR1 and CDR2 (germline): MNHNY, SVGAGI (reference sequence). CDR3 sequence: CASSTLAVRGYTF. The CDR3 nucleotides are TGTGCCAGCAGTACCCTGGCCGTGCGGGGCTACACCTTC.

This clone came up a few times. This chain joins TRBV7-3 and TRBJ2-1; 8 nucleotides align to TRBD2. Per the germline V gene, CDR1 is SGHTA and CDR2 is FQGTGA. J gave up 7 bases and V 5 bases, and 13 bases lay outside the gene matches. CDR3 length equals 16 residues. The CDR3 spells CASSPHAAGGLNEQFF. In DNA form, the CDR3 reads TGTGCCAGCAGCCCCCATGCTGCGGGAGGTCTAAATGAGCAGTTCTTC.